This is a list of T cell receptor beta chains from one sample in a study of cytomegalovirus exposure and HLA in healthy donors. Assay: immunoSEQ multiplex PCR; the TCRdb copy retains only in-frame clones and omits some. Altogether 150,000 to 200,000 clones are present, around 80% being singletons, with the ten largest covering around 6.6%. Source material: PBMCs. These receptors came from a male donor in good health and CMV-seropositive. CDR3s include the opening cysteine and the closing phenylalanine or tryptophan. Fields, in order: clone size, V gene, J gene, D gene, CDR3 DNA, CDR3 protein. A D gene is named only where the DNA matches it firmly. Some rows have no size entry. The others give once, few or many, or a class for an expanded clone.

clone_size: .
v_call: TRBV25-1
j_call: TRBJ2-7
d_call: .
cdr3_nt: TGTGCCAGCAGTGGCCGGGGTTTGGTCTACGAGCAGTACTTC
cdr3_aa: CASSGRGLVYEQYF

clone_size: few
v_call: TRBV4-3
j_call: TRBJ1-1
d_call: .
cdr3_nt: TGCGCCAGCAGCCAGGATCCCGACACCCACACTGAAGCTTTCTTT
cdr3_aa: CASSQDPDTHTEAFF

clone_size: .
v_call: TRBV19
j_call: TRBJ2-4
d_call: TRBD1
cdr3_nt: TGTGCCAGTAGTAAACAGGGGGCCGGAGCCAAAAACATTCAGTACTTC
cdr3_aa: CASSKQGAGAKNIQYF

clone_size: .
v_call: TRBV30
j_call: TRBJ1-1
d_call: TRBD1
cdr3_nt: TGTGCCTGTAGAGGACAGGGCATTGGCGAAGCTTTCTTT
cdr3_aa: CACRGQGIGEAFF

clone_size: .
v_call: TRBV25-1
j_call: TRBJ2-7
d_call: .
cdr3_nt: TGTGCCAGCAGTGTGGAGAGCTCCTACGAGCAGTACTTC
cdr3_aa: CASSVESSYEQYF

clone_size: few
v_call: TRBV27
j_call: TRBJ1-2
d_call: TRBD1
cdr3_nt: TGTGCCAGCTCCTTTAACCCGACAGGGGTAAACTATGGCTACACCTTC
cdr3_aa: CASSFNPTGVNYGYTF

clone_size: .
v_call: TRBV13
j_call: TRBJ1-2
d_call: TRBD1
cdr3_nt: TGTGCCAGCAGAGCGGGACAGGGGACCGGGGGCTCCTATGGCTACACCTTC
cdr3_aa: CASRAGQGTGGSYGYTF

clone_size: .
v_call: TRBV6-4
j_call: TRBJ1-3
d_call: .
cdr3_nt: TGTGCCAGCAGTTCTACAGCTGACTCTGGAAACACCATATATTTT
cdr3_aa: CASSSTADSGNTIYF

clone_size: .
v_call: TRBV7-9
j_call: TRBJ2-3
d_call: TRBD2
cdr3_nt: TGTTCCAGCAGCTCTATAGCGGGGGGTCGCACAGATACGCAGTATTTT
cdr3_aa: CSSSSIAGGRTDTQYF

clone_size: few
v_call: TRBV5-1
j_call: TRBJ1-3
d_call: .
cdr3_nt: TGCGCCAGCAGCTTTTCTTCAGGGGACGGAAACACCATATATTTT
cdr3_aa: CASSFSSGDGNTIYF

clone_size: .
v_call: TRBV5-8
j_call: TRBJ2-3
d_call: TRBD1
cdr3_nt: TGTGCCAGCAGCACGCCGGGACAGGGGGCCACAGATACGCAGTATTTT
cdr3_aa: CASSTPGQGATDTQYF

clone_size: .
v_call: TRBV30
j_call: TRBJ1-2
d_call: .
cdr3_nt: TGTGCCTGGAAAGCCGCGCCCTATGGCTACACCTTC
cdr3_aa: CAWKAAPYGYTF

clone_size: .
v_call: TRBV6-5
j_call: TRBJ2-7
d_call: TRBD1
cdr3_nt: TGTGCCAGCAGATCGGGTCAGGGGGCCGAGCAGTACTTC
cdr3_aa: CASRSGQGAEQYF

clone_size: .
v_call: TRBV7-9
j_call: TRBJ1-5
d_call: TRBD1
cdr3_nt: TGTTCCAGCAGCTTAGCTCGACAGGGCAGTCAGCCCCAGCATTTT
cdr3_aa: CSSSLARQGSQPQHF

clone_size: .
v_call: TRBV7-9
j_call: TRBJ1-1
d_call: .
cdr3_nt: TGTGCCAGCACCCCTCGGGGGGGTGGCACTGAAGCTTTCTTT
cdr3_aa: CASTPRGGGTEAFF

clone_size: few
v_call: TRBV7-9
j_call: TRBJ2-1
d_call: .
cdr3_nt: TGTGCCAGCAGCTTACCACAGCTCAATGAGCAGTTCTTC
cdr3_aa: CASSLPQLNEQFF

clone_size: once
v_call: TRBV27
j_call: TRBJ2-7
d_call: TRBD1
cdr3_nt: TGTGCCAGCAGTCCGATAGGGGACAGAGCCTACGAGCAGTACTTC
cdr3_aa: CASSPIGDRAYEQYF

clone_size: .
v_call: TRBV7-9
j_call: TRBJ2-1
d_call: .
cdr3_nt: TGTTCCAGCAGCTTTAAAAATGAGCAGTTCTTC
cdr3_aa: CSSSFKNEQFF

clone_size: .
v_call: TRBV4-3
j_call: TRBJ2-7
d_call: TRBD2
cdr3_nt: TGCGCCAGCAGCCCTACCAGCGGGAGCGCCTACGAGCAGTACTTC
cdr3_aa: CASSPTSGSAYEQYF

clone_size: .
v_call: TRBV7-2
j_call: TRBJ2-7
d_call: .
cdr3_nt: TGTGCCAGCAGCTGGGCCTCTGAGCAGTACTTC
cdr3_aa: CASSWASEQYF

clone_size: .
v_call: TRBV9
j_call: TRBJ2-5
d_call: TRBD2
cdr3_nt: TGTGCCAGCAGCGTAGAAACTGTCCTAGCGGGGCCCCAAGAGACCCAGTACTTC
cdr3_aa: CASSVETVLAGPQETQYF

clone_size: .
v_call: TRBV7-9
j_call: TRBJ1-5
d_call: .
cdr3_nt: TGTTCCAGCAGCCCCCCGGGGGGTGAAATAAACAATCAGCCCCAGCATTTT
cdr3_aa: CSSSPPGGEINNQPQHF

clone_size: .
v_call: TRBV6-1
j_call: TRBJ1-6
d_call: .
cdr3_nt: TGTGCCAGCAGTGAATCGTACAGCCTTAATTCACCCCTCCACTTT
cdr3_aa: CASSESYSLNSPLHF

clone_size: .
v_call: TRBV4-3
j_call: TRBJ2-5
d_call: TRBD2
cdr3_nt: TGCGCCAGCAGAAAAACTAGCGGGAGTACTTGGGAGACCCAGTACTTC
cdr3_aa: CASRKTSGSTWETQYF

clone_size: .
v_call: TRBV27
j_call: TRBJ2-4
d_call: .
cdr3_nt: TGTGCCAGCATGGGGGCCAGCTTATCCAAAAACATTCAGTACTTC
cdr3_aa: CASMGASLSKNIQYF

clone_size: .
v_call: TRBV18
j_call: TRBJ2-2
d_call: TRBD2
cdr3_nt: TGTGCCAGCTCAGGAACTAGCGGATCGACCGGGGAGCTGTTTTTT
cdr3_aa: CASSGTSGSTGELFF

clone_size: .
v_call: TRBV7-2
j_call: TRBJ2-7
d_call: TRBD2
cdr3_nt: TGTGCCAGCCGGACTAGCGACCGATTCTACGAGCAGTACTTC
cdr3_aa: CASRTSDRFYEQYF

clone_size: .
v_call: TRBV9
j_call: TRBJ2-1
d_call: .
cdr3_nt: TGTGCCAGCAGCGTAGAACGGGGGACTCCGTACAATGAGCAGTTCTTC
cdr3_aa: CASSVERGTPYNEQFF